The clone carrying this T cell receptor (beta chain) has a handful of counts. Its target is not known. V was trimmed by 6 bases and J by 0 bases, leaving 17 bases between them. From germline, CDR1 is DFQATT and CDR2 SNEGSKA (reference sequence). CDR3 length equals 15 residues. The data stem from a study of T cell repertoires in cytomegalovirus infection. MiXCR, applied by TCRdb to the reads, yields one record per CDR3 protein. This table has about 69,000 distinct CDR3 sequences, about 27% appearing once. This receptor was identified in a human donor in good health (CMV status not recorded). Some clones in this sample may be carry-over from other donors' samples. The chain employs TRBV20-1 and TRBJ1-2; D is possibly TRBD1 (5 bases). Sequences were derived from CD8+ T cells from cultured PBMCs, sampled from culture after CMV antigen stimulation. The CDR3 sequence is CSAPRVESTNYGYTF. In nucleotides, the CDR3 is TGCAGTGCCCCCAGGGTGGAGAGTACTAACTATGGCTACACCTTC.